This T cell receptor (beta chain) was identified in a study of cytomegalovirus exposure and HLA in healthy donors. Study at large: Assignment to the Caucasian-associated ancestry cluster applied to around 82% of the approximately 400 genotyped donors.

Notes on this clone: What it binds is not known.

Study results and caveats: A list of roughly 160 TCR beta chains associated with cytomegalovirus was given. Presence/absence analyses treated sequencing depth as roughly uniform across donors. Cytomegalovirus status was reportedly diagnosed by the classifier with high specificity and sensitivity.

Trimming at V came to 8 bases and at J to 0 bases, leaving 22 bases not matched to a gene. Looked up from germline, CDR1 is SGHNT and CDR2 is YENEEA. The CDR3 spans 20 residues. The study ran its PCR with 60 Vbeta and 13 Jbeta primers. The table came from immunoSEQ multiplex PCR; TCRdb's copy has only in-frame clones and leaves some out. This sample carries around 180,000 clones, around 80% of them seen once, and the ten largest clones take about 1.8%. The sequenced sample was PBMCs. The TCR was taken from a man aged 18-30 years in good health and CMV-seronegative. V is TRBV11-3 and J is TRBJ1-3; 7 bases line up with TRBD1. CDR3 amino acids: CASHNLEGAGQTRSGNTIYF. CDR3 nucleotide sequence: TGTGCCAGCCACAATTTAGAGGGGGCCGGACAGACGCGCTCTGGAAACACCATATATTTT.